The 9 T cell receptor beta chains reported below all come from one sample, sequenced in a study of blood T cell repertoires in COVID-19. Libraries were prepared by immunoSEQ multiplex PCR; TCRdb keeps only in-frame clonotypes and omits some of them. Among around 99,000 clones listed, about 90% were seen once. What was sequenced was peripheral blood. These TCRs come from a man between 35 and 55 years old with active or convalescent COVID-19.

The CDR3 region is CASSSLSYEQYF. CDR3 nucleotide sequence: TGTGCCAGCTCATCCCTCTCCTACGAGCAGTACTTC. The chain is built from TRBV18 and TRBJ2-7; no definite D call. Trimming removed 5 bases at V and 0 bases at J, with 5 bases between. CDR3 length: 12 residues. Germline CDR1 reads KGHSH; CDR2 reads LQKENI.

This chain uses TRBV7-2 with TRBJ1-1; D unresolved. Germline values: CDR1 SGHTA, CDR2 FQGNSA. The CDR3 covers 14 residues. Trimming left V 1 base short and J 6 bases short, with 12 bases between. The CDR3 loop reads CASSLDSSSPEAFF. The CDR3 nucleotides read TGTGCCAGCAGCTTAGACAGCTCTTCCCCTGAAGCTTTCTTT.

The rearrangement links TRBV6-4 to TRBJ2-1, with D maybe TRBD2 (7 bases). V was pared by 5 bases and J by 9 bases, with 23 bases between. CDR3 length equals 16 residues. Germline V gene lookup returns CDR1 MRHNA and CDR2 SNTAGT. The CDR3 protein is CASSLTGGGSMGEQFF. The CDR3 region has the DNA TGTGCCAGCAGTTTGACGGGGGGCGGGAGTATGGGTGAGCAGTTCTTC.

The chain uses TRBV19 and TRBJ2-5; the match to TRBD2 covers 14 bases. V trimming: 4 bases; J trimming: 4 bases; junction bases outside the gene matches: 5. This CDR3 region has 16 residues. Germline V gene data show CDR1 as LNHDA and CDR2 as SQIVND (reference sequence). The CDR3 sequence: CASSTSGLAGVETQYF. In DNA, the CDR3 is TGTGCCAGTAGTACATCGGGACTAGCGGGAGTAGAGACCCAGTACTTC.

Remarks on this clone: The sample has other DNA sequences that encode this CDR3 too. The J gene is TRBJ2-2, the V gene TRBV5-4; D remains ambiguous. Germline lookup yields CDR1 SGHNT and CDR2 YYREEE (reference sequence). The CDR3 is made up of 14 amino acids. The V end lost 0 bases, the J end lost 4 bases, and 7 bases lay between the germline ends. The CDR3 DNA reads TGTGCCAGCAGCTTGGGCACACGCACCGGGGAGCTGTTTTTT. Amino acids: CASSLGTRTGELFF.

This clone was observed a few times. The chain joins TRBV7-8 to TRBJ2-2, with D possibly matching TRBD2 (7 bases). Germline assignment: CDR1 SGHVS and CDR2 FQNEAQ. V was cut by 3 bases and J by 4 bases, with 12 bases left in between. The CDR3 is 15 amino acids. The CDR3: CASSFLGGGTGELFF. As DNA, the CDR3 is TGTGCCAGCAGCTTCCTGGGAGGGGGCACCGGGGAGCTGTTTTTT.

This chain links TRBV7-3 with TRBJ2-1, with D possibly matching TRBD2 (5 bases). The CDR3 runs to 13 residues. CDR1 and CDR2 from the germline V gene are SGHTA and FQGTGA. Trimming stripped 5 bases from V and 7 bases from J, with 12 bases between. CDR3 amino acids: CASSPSLGNEQFF. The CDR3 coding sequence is TGTGCCAGCAGCCCATCACTAGGGAATGAGCAGTTCTTC. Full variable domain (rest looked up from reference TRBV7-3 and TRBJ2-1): GAGVSQTPSNKVTEKGKYVELRCDPISGHTALYWYRQSLGQGPEFLIYFQGTGAADDSGLPNDRFFAVRPEGSVSTLKIQRTERGDSAVYLCASSPSLGNEQFFGPGTRLTVL.

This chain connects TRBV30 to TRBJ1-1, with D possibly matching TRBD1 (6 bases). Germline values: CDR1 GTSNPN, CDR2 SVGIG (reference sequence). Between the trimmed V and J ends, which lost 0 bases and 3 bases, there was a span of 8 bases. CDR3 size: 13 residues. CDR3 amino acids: CAWSVTGYTEAFF. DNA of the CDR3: TGTGCCTGGAGTGTGACAGGTTACACTGAAGCTTTCTTT. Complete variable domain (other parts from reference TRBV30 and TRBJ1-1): SQTIHQWPATLVQPVGSPLSLECTVEGTSNPNLYWYRQAAGRGLQLLFYSVGIGQISSEVPQNLSASRPQDRQFILSSKKLLLSDSGFYLCAWSVTGYTEAFFGQGTRLTVV.

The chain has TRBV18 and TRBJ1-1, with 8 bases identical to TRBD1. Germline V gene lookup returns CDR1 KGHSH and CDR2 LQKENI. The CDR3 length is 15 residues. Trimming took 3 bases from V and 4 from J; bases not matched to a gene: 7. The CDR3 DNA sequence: TGTGCCAGCTCACCGGACAGGGAGGGAGGCACTGAAGCTTTCTTT. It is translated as CASSPDREGGTEAFF. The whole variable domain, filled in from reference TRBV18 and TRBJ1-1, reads NAGVMQNPRHLVRRRGQEARLRCSPMKGHSHVYWYRQLPEEGLKFMVYLQKENIIDESGMPKERFSAEFPKEGPSILRIQQVVRGDSAAYFCASSPDREGGTEAFFGQGTRLTVV.